Following are 7 T cell receptor beta chains from one sample sequenced in a study of prognosis after radiotherapy for stage I lung cancer. It was by two-round multiplex PCR that TCR beta CDR3 was amplified from genomic DNA. Primers were specific to each TRBV and TRBJ gene in first-round PCR. TCRdb re-derived calls from the multiplex PCR reads in MiXCR, one entry per CDR3 protein. The top ten clones hold just under 15% of a sample with about 27,000 distinct CDR3 sequences, approximately 44% of them seen once. This material consisted of PBMCs, taken before or after stereotactic body radiation therapy (not recorded which). These receptors were collected from a donor at least 50 years old with non-small cell lung cancer.

This clonotype is classed as medium-sized. The rearrangement links TRBV6-2 or TRBV6-3 to TRBJ2-7; no clear D. Trimming removed 5 bases at V and 8 bases at J, with 22 bases between. This CDR3 contains 15 residues. Germline CDR1 MNHEY, CDR2 SVGEGT. As DNA, the CDR3 is TGTGCCAGCAGTGAAGAGCCGTGGTACTTTACGAAGCAGTACTTC. This translates into CASSEEPWYFTKQYF.

Turning to this clonotype: A much larger clone is a single base away; this may be a read error. The chain combines TRBV6-1 with TRBJ2-4; D may be TRBD2 (6 bases). Germline V gene data show CDR1 as MNHNS and CDR2 as SASEGT. There are 15 residues in the CDR3. V lost 6 bases to trimming and J lost 9 bases, with 21 bases between them. CDR3 nucleotides: TGTGCCAGCAGCAACCGGGACTCGGGGTTAATCATTCAGTACTTC. Protein: CASSNRDSGLIIQYF.

The chain is built from TRBV12-3 or TRBV12-4 and TRBJ1-6; D gene unclear. The ends were cut back, 8 bases at V and 4 bases at J, with 12 bases in the middle. The CDR3 totals 14 residues. For the CDR3, the DNA is TGTGCCAGCCGCATACACAGTTATAATTCACCCCTCCACTTT. Protein: CASRIHSYNSPLHF.

This chain joins TRBV7-9 and TRBJ1-1; D gene ambiguous. The CDR3 has 14 residues. Per germline, CDR1 SEHNR and CDR2 FQNEAQ (reference sequence). Trimming removed 3 bases from V and 3 bases from J, with 11 bases in between. The CDR3 sequence: CASSFNRAYTEAFF. The CDR3 DNA follows: TGTGCCAGCAGCTTTAACCGGGCCTACACTGAAGCTTTCTTT.

Remarks on this clonotype: Given a far larger clone just one base away, this is likely a sequencing read error. V usage is TRBV6-1 and J usage is TRBJ2-5, with TRBD2 matching 8 bases. The end of the DNA is better explained by TRBJ2-7, so the J call may be wrong. Germline assignment: CDR1 MNHNS and CDR2 SASEGT. CDR3 size: 16 residues. DNA for the CDR3: TGTGCCAGCAGTGACCGAGCGGGAGCGTACTCCTACGAGCAGTACTTC. This codes for CASSDRAGAYSYEQYF.

This clonotype was detected many times. This chain joins TRBV7-9 and TRBJ2-6; TRBD1 is a possible D gene (6 bases). The V and J ends lost 0 bases and 2 bases respectively, with 17 bases between them. This CDR3 contains 19 residues. The V gene's germline CDR1 is SEHNR and CDR2 FQNEAQ (reference sequence). CDR3 protein: CASSLAWWGQSTGANVLTF. CDR3 in DNA: TGTGCCAGCAGCTTAGCGTGGTGGGGGCAGTCGACTGGGGCCAACGTCCTGACTTTC.

This clonotype was observed a single time. V and J are TRBV7-2 and TRBJ2-1; D might be TRBD2 (6 bases). V gave up 5 bases and J gave up 8 bases, with 13 bases separating them. Germline CDR1 and CDR2: SGHTA and FQGNSA. This CDR3 contains 13 residues. The CDR3 DNA is TGTGCCAGCAGCCCCGCGCCGGGGGATGAGCAGTTCTTC. Protein: CASSPAPGDEQFF.